What follows describes a single T cell receptor (beta chain). Its antigen is as yet unknown. The sample comes from a study of shared clonotypes between healthy human individuals. The CDR3 is made up of 17 amino acids. J gave up 6 bases and V 5 bases, and 11 bases lay outside the gene matches. CDR1 is SGHNT and CDR2 is YENEEA in the germline V gene. Adult donors, all healthy and HIV-negative, had no recent acute infections or vaccinations. Whole-study results and caveats: Non-shared clonotypes had lower generation probabilities than clonotypes shared by all four sorted-subset donors. Blood alone was sampled, and tissue repertoires likely differ. Sharing across four donors was highest in naive CD4 (roughly 5%) and lowest in memory CD8 (around 0.4%).

Data came from immunoSEQ multiplex PCR; TCRdb stores just in-frame clones and leaves some out. The data hold roughly 300,000 clones, with roughly 84% observed a single time. V gene TRBV11-3 combines with J gene TRBJ2-2, with TRBD2 identical over 11 bases. This receptor was identified in a man aged 18 to 29 in good health. The sample taken for sequencing was memory CD8+ T cells sorted from blood. The subset denotes: CD45RO+ cells pooled with CCR7-negative TemRA cells. The chain's CDR3 is CASSPTSGEKGAGELFF. The DNA of the CDR3 is TGTGCCAGCAGCCCGACTAGCGGGGAAAAAGGAGCCGGGGAGCTGTTTTTT.